One sample yielded the 14 T cell receptor beta chains listed below, sequenced in a study of cytomegalovirus exposure and HLA in healthy donors. Both 60 Vbeta primers and 13 Jbeta primers went into the PCR. Assay: immunoSEQ multiplex PCR; the TCRdb copy retains only in-frame clones and omits some. The sample table sets out tens of thousands of clones. Sequences were obtained from PBMCs. The receptors derive from a man aged 40-49 years in good health and CMV-seropositive.

The chain couples TRBV5-5 to TRBJ2-7; tentative D call: TRBD2 (6 bases). V lost 0 bases and J lost 6, with 28 bases in between. In germline, CDR1 is SGHKS, CDR2 YYEKEE (reference sequence). CDR3 length: 19 amino acids. CDR3 in DNA: TGTGCCAGCAGCTTGGTATTACGGATACGCGTCGGGAGCAGGGCCGAGCAGTACTTC. Translation gives CASSLVLRIRVGSRAEQYF.

V is TRBV6-5 and J is TRBJ1-6; 7 bases map to TRBD1. V shed 4 bases and J 12 bases; nucleotides not matched to a gene: 3. Germline CDR1 and CDR2: MNHEY and SVGAGI. The CDR3 extends over 12 amino acids. The CDR3 sequence: CASSFTGVPLHF. Here the CDR3 DNA reads TGTGCCAGCAGTTTCACAGGGGTACCCCTCCACTTT.

This chain connects TRBV5-6 to TRBJ2-2; TRBD2 matches at 7 bases. The germline V gene has CDR1 SGHDT and CDR2 YYEEEE. The CDR3 has 15 residues. Unmatched junction bases numbered 3, after V lost 2 bases and J lost 2 bases. The chain's CDR3 is CASSFPGLNTGELFF. In DNA form, the CDR3 reads TGTGCCAGCAGCTTCCCGGGACTAAACACCGGGGAGCTGTTTTTT.

The chain uses TRBV19 and TRBJ2-1; 11 bases map to TRBD2. The germline V gene encodes CDR1 LNHDA and CDR2 SQIVND (reference sequence). With V trimmed by 10 bases and J by 9 bases, 8 bases remained unmatched. The CDR3 spans 13 residues. This CDR3 reads CATMLAGGGEQFF. As DNA, the CDR3 is TGTGCCACCATGCTAGCGGGGGGCGGTGAGCAGTTCTTC.

This sequence joins TRBV4-2 and TRBJ2-1; tentatively, D is TRBD2 (6 bases). V shed 4 bases and J shed 6 bases, with 16 bases lying between them. CDR1 LGHNA and CDR2 YNFKEQ come from the germline V gene. The CDR3 runs to 15 residues. The CDR3 DNA is TGTGCCAGCAGCCCGGGACTCCGACTGTTCAATGAGCAGTTCTTC. It encodes CASSPGLRLFNEQFF.

The rearrangement links TRBV6-1 to TRBJ2-3; the D gene is possibly TRBD2 (6 bases). V lost 2 bases and J lost 6, with 9 bases in between. Germline CDR1 and CDR2: MNHNS and SASEGT. This CDR3 has 13 residues. CDR3 sequence: CASSEQAGDTQYF. The CDR3 bases are TGTGCCAGCAGTGAACAGGCGGGGGATACGCAGTATTTT.

The CDR3 nucleotides read TGTGCCAGCAGTTACGCAGGGGTCTCTGGAAACACCATATATTTT. It translates to CASSYAGVSGNTIYF. V is TRBV6-5 and J is TRBJ1-3; possibly TRBD1 for D (6 bases). The CDR3 contains 15 residues. Germline V gene data show CDR1 as MNHEY and CDR2 as SVGAGI. Trimming removed 2 bases from V and 0 bases from J, with 8 bases in between.

The CDR3 sequence: CASSPFLGANVLTF. In DNA form, the CDR3 reads TGTGCCAGCAGTCCCTTTCTCGGGGCCAACGTCCTGACTTTC. The J gene is TRBJ2-6, the V gene TRBV27, with D uncertain. The CDR3 has 14 amino acids. V was clipped by 5 bases and J by 4 bases, with 9 bases between them. CDR1 and CDR2 (germline): MNHEY, SMNVEV (reference sequence).

The chain combines TRBV10-3 with TRBJ2-4; D possibly corresponds to TRBD2 (6 bases). Germline CDR1 is ENHRY and CDR2 is SYGVKD. V lost 4 bases, J lost 2 bases, and 18 bases lay in between. CDR3 length: 17 amino acids. The DNA for the CDR3 is TGTGCCATCAGTGGCCAGGCCGGGGGATTAACCAAAAACATTCAGTACTTC. It translates to CAISGQAGGLTKNIQYF.

The CDR3 loop reads CASSIAVAGGTYEQYF. As DNA, the CDR3 is TGTGCCAGTAGTATAGCGGTAGCGGGAGGGACCTACGAGCAGTACTTC. This chain uses TRBV19 with TRBJ2-7; 11 bases match TRBD2. The CDR3 loop spans 16 amino acids. V shed 1 base, J shed 2 bases, and the junction held 4 bases outside the gene matches. Looked up from germline, CDR1 is LNHDA and CDR2 is SQIVND (reference sequence).

J is TRBJ2-1 and V is TRBV9; 13 bases agree with TRBD2. The CDR3 is 17 residues long. Per the germline V gene, CDR1 is SGDLS and CDR2 is YYNGEE. The junction had 3 bases not matched to a gene; V was cut back by 3 bases and J by 0 bases. For the CDR3, the DNA is TGTGCCAGCAGCGCCGGGACTAGCGGGAACTCCTACAATGAGCAGTTCTTC. Its translation: CASSAGTSGNSYNEQFF.

The chain joins TRBV6-6 to TRBJ2-1, with D perhaps matching TRBD2 (5 bases). Germline CDR1 is MNHNY and CDR2 is SVGAGI (reference sequence). V dropped 6 bases and J dropped 5 bases, with 17 bases sitting between them. The CDR3 has 15 residues. CDR3 sequence reads: CASREDGNLHNEQFF. CDR3 nucleotide sequence: TGTGCCAGCAGAGAGGACGGGAACCTCCACAATGAGCAGTTCTTC.

The chain joins TRBV20-1 to TRBJ2-5; TRBD2 agrees at 7 bases. The CDR3 spans 11 residues. The V gene end was trimmed by 6 bases and the J gene end by 8 bases; junction bases not matched to a gene: 6. The germline V gene encodes CDR1 DFQATT and CDR2 SNEGSKA (reference sequence). The CDR3 bases are TGCAGTGCCGCGCCGGGAGGAACCCAGTACTTC. It translates to CSAAPGGTQYF.

The chain employs TRBV7-2 and TRBJ1-1, with D maybe TRBD1 (5 bases). Trimming cost V 7 bases and J 0 bases, with 12 bases left between them. Germline V lookup: CDR1 SGHTA, CDR2 FQGNSA. CDR3 length: 14 amino acids. The CDR3 DNA reads TGTGCCAGCATGCTGACAGACATGAACACTGAAGCTTTCTTT. This sequence encodes CASMLTDMNTEAFF.